This entry lists 18 T cell receptor beta chains sequenced from one sample in a study of blood T cell repertoires in COVID-19 (dated by TCRdb to 2018 to 2020). Library prep was done by the immunoSEQ multiplex PCR assay. Drawn from immuneACCESS, this table holds only the in-frame rearrangements with V and J called that TCRdb kept. Clones are partly lost; checked studies trace under half to an unresolved V gene and leave the rest unexplained. This sample gives some 340,000 clones in total; 85% to 95% of them show up just once. Of the sample, roughly 3.6% is held by the ten largest clones. Specimen: PBMCs or T cells enriched from blood (not recorded which). These receptors were collected from a woman between 25 and 40 years old who had been exposed to COVID-19.

The V gene is TRBV6-2 or TRBV6-3, the J gene TRBJ1-2; TRBD1 agrees at 7 bases. Germline V CDR1 and CDR2: MNHEY, SVGEGT. The CDR3 runs 16 residues. The V segment lost 6 bases and the J segment 4 bases; nucleotides outside the gene matches: 14. CDR3 DNA sequence: TGTGCCAGCAGCCCTAACTTCAGGGGGGAAGTCTATGGCTACACCTTC. Translating it yields CASSPNFRGEVYGYTF.

This chain links TRBV10-3 with TRBJ1-2; 8 nucleotides match TRBD1. The trim removed 3 bases at V and 4 bases at J, leaving 7 bases unmatched. The CDR3 runs 15 residues. Germline V gives CDR1 ENHRY, CDR2 SYGVKD. The CDR3 spells CAISDPDRVTYGYTF. The DNA for the CDR3 is TGTGCCATCAGTGATCCGGACAGGGTAACCTATGGCTACACCTTC.

The chain combines TRBV4-1 with TRBJ2-1, with D perhaps TRBD1 (6 bases). From germline, CDR1 is MGHRA and CDR2 YSYEKL. V lost 6 bases, J lost 5 bases, and 11 bases lay in between. This CDR3 has 13 amino acids. The CDR3 sequence: CASRQDSHNEQFF. The CDR3 DNA follows: TGCGCCAGCAGACAGGACAGCCACAATGAGCAGTTCTTC.

This sequence joins TRBV5-1 and TRBJ2-1; TRBD1 matches 9 bases. The CDR3 extends over 16 amino acids. Trimming at V came to 3 bases and at J to 4 bases, leaving 8 bases not matched to a gene. The V gene's germline CDR1 is SGHRS and CDR2 YFSETQ. CDR3 amino acids: CASSSGQGWGYNEQFF. CDR3 in DNA: TGCGCCAGCAGCTCGGGACAGGGATGGGGTTACAATGAGCAGTTCTTC.

This clone has just one count. This is likely a read error, given that the CDR3 carries no conserved phenylalanine or tryptophan at its end. The DNA is omitted, as the CDR3 cannot be located on it reliably, and the CDR3 follows TCRdb's listing. The gene calls are TRBV4-1 and TRBJ2-7; TRBD1 is the table's D call and was not checked against the DNA. Germline-derived CDR1 and CDR2 are MGHRA and YSYEKL. The CDR3 comprises 10 residues, both ends counted. The CDR3 loop is CASSQDRGLP.

This clone was observed a single time. The rearrangement links TRBV5-4 to TRBJ2-5, with 11 nucleotides matching TRBD2. The CDR3 runs to 16 residues. Germline V gene sequence: CDR1 SGHNT, CDR2 YYREEE (reference sequence). The junction had 6 bases not matched to a gene; V was cut back by 5 bases and J by 0 bases. This chain's CDR3 is CASREGTSGYQETQYF. CDR3 coding DNA: TGTGCCAGCAGAGAGGGGACTAGCGGTTACCAAGAGACCCAGTACTTC.

The rearrangement joins TRBV5-6 to TRBJ1-3; no clear D. The CDR3 contains 14 residues. The ends were cut back, 2 bases at V and 2 bases at J, with 8 bases in the middle. Germline V gene sequence: CDR1 SGHDT, CDR2 YYEEEE. This chain's CDR3 is CASSFRQAGNTIYF. The DNA of the CDR3 is TGTGCCAGCAGCTTCCGCCAGGCTGGAAACACCATATATTTT.

The chain is built from TRBV3-1 (or the pseudogene TRBV3-2) and TRBJ2-7; 11 positions agree with TRBD2. This CDR3 has 16 residues. The V gene's germline CDR1 is LGHDT and CDR2 YNNKEL (reference sequence). With V trimmed by 3 bases and J by 0 bases, 4 bases remained unmatched. The CDR3 nucleotides are TGTGCCAGCAGCCACGAACTAGCGGGGGTCTCCTACGAGCAGTACTTC. Protein sequence: CASSHELAGVSYEQYF.

The V gene is TRBV25-1, the J gene TRBJ2-2; possible D gene TRBD2, 6 bases. CDR1 MGHDK and CDR2 SYGVNS come from the germline V gene. V was pared by 3 bases and J by 7 bases, with 12 bases between. CDR3 length: 14 residues. In nucleotides, the CDR3 is TGTGCCAGCAGTGACCCGGGAGAAAGCGGGGAGCTGTTTTTT. Amino acid sequence: CASSDPGESGELFF.

The chain combines TRBV7-7 with TRBJ2-5; 8 bases match TRBD1. Germline CDR1 and CDR2: SSHAT and FNYEAQ (reference sequence). V lost 5 bases, J lost 5 bases, and 13 bases stayed unmatched. The CDR3 has 16 residues. CDR3 sequence (DNA): TGTGCCAGCAGCCGAGTGGCAGGGGGCCGGTCGGAGACCCAGTACTTC. Its translation is CASSRVAGGRSETQYF.

The chain uses TRBV7-6 and TRBJ1-4; D might be TRBD1 (5 bases). Trimming removed 2 bases from V and 10 bases from J, with 17 bases in between. Germline-derived CDR1 and CDR2 are SGHVS and FNYEAQ. The CDR3 extends over 15 amino acids. The CDR3 bases are TGTGCCAGCAGCTTACAGGGCCCCAACAACTTAAAACTGTTTTTT. This sequence encodes CASSLQGPNNLKLFF.

The rearrangement uses TRBV18 and TRBJ2-3, with a tentative D call TRBD2 (5 bases). Trimming took 3 bases from V and 1 from J, leaving 5 bases between them. This CDR3 region has 13 residues. CDR1 is KGHSH, CDR2 LQKENI, per germline. This chain's CDR3 is CASSPGGTDTQYF. The CDR3, as DNA: TGTGCCAGCTCACCCGGGGGCACAGATACGCAGTATTTT.

The chain has TRBV7-9 and TRBJ1-6; 7 positions match TRBD1. The CDR3 covers 17 residues. CDR1 and CDR2 from the germline V gene are SEHNR and FQNEAQ (reference sequence). The V gene end was trimmed by 2 bases and the J gene end by 2 bases; junction bases not matched to a gene: 6. CDR3 DNA: TGTGCCAGCAGCTTACTCCCGGGGACAGCCTATAATTCACCCCTCCACTTT. Translating gives CASSLLPGTAYNSPLHF.

For the CDR3, the DNA is TGTGCCAGCAGCTCGAGGAGGTACAATGAGCAGTTCTTC. Amino acid sequence: CASSSRRYNEQFF. The chain has TRBV12-3 or TRBV12-4 and TRBJ2-1, with a weak D call TRBD2 (5 bases). V lost 6 bases to trimming and J lost 4 bases, with 10 bases between them. The CDR3 has 13 residues.

V gene TRBV19 combines with J gene TRBJ1-1, with TRBD1 identical over 11 bases. CDR3 length: 17 amino acids. The germline gives CDR1 LNHDA, CDR2 SQIVND (reference sequence). J was trimmed by 4 bases and V by 2 bases; bases with no gene match: 9. CDR3 residues: CASSITPGQGVGTEAFF. CDR3 DNA: TGTGCCAGTAGTATAACCCCGGGACAGGGGGTCGGCACTGAAGCTTTCTTT.

This clone appeared a single time. Written as DNA, the CDR3 is TGTGCCAGCAGCTCCGTTCGTGCGGGGGTCACAGAGACCCAGTACTTC. It yields the protein CASSSVRAGVTETQYF. The chain has TRBV6-2 or TRBV6-3 and TRBJ2-5; 7 bases map to TRBD2. The V segment lost 6 bases and the J segment 4 bases; nucleotides outside the gene matches: 14. The germline CDR1 and CDR2 sequences are MNHEY and SVGEGT. This CDR3 has 16 amino acids.

The chain has TRBV29-1 and TRBJ1-2; D possibly corresponds to TRBD1 (5 bases). CDR1 is SQVTM, CDR2 ANQGSEA, per germline. The CDR3 totals 11 residues. Trimming stripped 5 bases from V and 8 bases from J, with 12 bases between. In DNA form, the CDR3 reads TGCAGCGTTCAGGGCTTACAGGGCTACACCTTC. It translates to CSVQGLQGYTF.

The chain recombines TRBV5-5 with TRBJ1-5, with TRBD1 matching over 9 bases. The CDR3 spans 17 residues. CDR1 and CDR2 from the germline V gene are SGHKS and YYEKEE (reference sequence). The J segment lost 1 base and the V segment lost 4 bases, leaving 9 bases of the junction unmatched. CDR3 in amino acids: CASSNGQGSLSNQPQHF. In DNA form, the CDR3 reads TGTGCCAGCAGCAACGGACAGGGGTCCTTAAGCAATCAGCCCCAGCATTTT. Full variable domain (missing parts from reference TRBV5-5 and TRBJ1-5): DAGVTQSPTHLIKTRGQQVTLRCSPISGHKSVSWYQQVLGQGPQFIFQYYEKEERGRGNFPDRFSARQFPNYSSELNVNALLLGDSALYLCASSNGQGSLSNQPQHFGDGTRLSIL.